Following are 8 T cell receptor beta chains from one sample sequenced in a study of blood T cell repertoires in COVID-19. Using immunoSEQ multiplex PCR, the repertoire was profiled, and TCRdb retains in-frame clones only, with some absent. This table has 330,000 or so clones, 85% to 90% appearing once. The sequencing sample was made of PBMCs or T cells enriched from blood (not recorded which). These receptors originate from a woman in her 30s who had been exposed to COVID-19.

The rearrangement links TRBV30 to TRBJ2-5; TRBD1 matches at 7 bases. Germline V gene lookup returns CDR1 GTSNPN and CDR2 SVGIG (reference sequence). The CDR3 totals 13 residues. V lost 1 base, J lost 5 bases, and 4 bases stayed unmatched. The chain's CDR3 is CAWSGGGHETQYF. CDR3 DNA: TGTGCCTGGAGTGGAGGGGGCCACGAGACCCAGTACTTC.

In this sample, this clone turned up a few times. The chain couples TRBV29-1 to TRBJ2-7, with no clear D. Germline assignment: CDR1 SQVTM and CDR2 ANQGSEA. V lost 6 bases and J lost 5, with 20 bases in between. The CDR3 loop spans 14 amino acids. CDR3 protein: CSVPDAQAPDEQYF. CDR3 nucleotide sequence: TGCAGCGTCCCAGACGCCCAGGCCCCGGACGAGCAGTACTTC.

This clone was seen only a few times. V is TRBV19 and J is TRBJ1-2, with a weak D call TRBD1 (6 bases). V was shortened by 4 bases and J by 2 bases, with 14 bases between the two germline ends. CDR1 LNHDA and CDR2 SQIVND come from the germline V gene (reference sequence). The CDR3 spans 15 residues. The CDR3 coding sequence is TGTGCCAGTAGTAGCAGGGGAAGTGTGAACTATGGCTACACCTTC. This sequence encodes CASSSRGSVNYGYTF.

The genes are TRBV11-3 and TRBJ1-1; possibly TRBD1 for D (6 bases). The CDR3 is made up of 18 amino acids. Trimming took off 2 bases at V and 0 bases at J, with 19 bases between the two ends. Germline values: CDR1 SGHNT, CDR2 YENEEA. CDR3 residues: CASSLSGVWGHLNTEAFF. Here the CDR3 DNA reads TGTGCCAGCAGCTTAAGTGGGGTTTGGGGACACCTGAACACTGAAGCTTTCTTT.

The gene calls are TRBV7-9 and TRBJ1-1; maybe TRBD1 (5 bases). The germline V and J ends were trimmed by 4 bases and 11 bases, with 11 bases remaining between them. This CDR3 is 11 amino acids long. CDR1 SEHNR and CDR2 FQNEAQ come from the germline V gene (reference sequence). The CDR3 region has the DNA TGTGCCAGCAGCTGGGGCGTGGGTGCTTTCTTT. Encoded protein: CASSWGVGAFF.

The chain couples TRBV30 to TRBJ2-1; the D gene is possibly TRBD2 (5 bases). Trimming pared 3 bases from V and 7 bases from J, leaving 7 bases between. Germline assignment: CDR1 GTSNPN and CDR2 SVGIG (reference sequence). The CDR3 covers 11 residues. CDR3: CAWRGVNEQFF. The CDR3, as DNA: TGTGCCTGGAGGGGAGTTAATGAGCAGTTCTTC.

The chain carries TRBV10-3 and TRBJ1-1; D may be TRBD1 (6 bases). Trimming removed 4 bases at V and 4 bases at J, with 16 bases between. CDR1 ENHRY and CDR2 SYGVKD come from the germline V gene. The CDR3 has 15 amino acids. The CDR3 DNA follows: TGTGCCATCAGTGCCACCTCACAGGGAACCACTGAAGCTTTCTTT. It yields the protein CAISATSQGTTEAFF.

The chain uses TRBV11-3 and TRBJ2-5; 8 bases align to TRBD1. Germline trimming cut 2 bases from V and 0 bases from J; bases unmatched to any gene: 5. Germline CDR1 and CDR2: SGHNT and YENEEA. CDR3 length equals 16 residues. CDR3 sequence reads: CASSLMTGVDQETQYF. For the CDR3, the DNA is TGTGCCAGCAGCTTAATGACAGGGGTGGACCAAGAGACCCAGTACTTC.